The text below deals with one T cell receptor (beta chain). The data originate from a study of blood T cell repertoires in COVID-19. Some clones are missing from TCRdb's copy, which holds only in-frame ones; the method was immunoSEQ multiplex PCR. The profile covers about 240,000 clones, with approximately 83% appearing a single time and about 3.3% taken by the ten largest. The CDR3 is 13 residues long. Germline V gene data show CDR1 as MNHEY and CDR2 as SMNVEV (reference sequence). The germline V and J ends were trimmed by 0 bases and 5 bases, with 7 bases remaining between them. This chain links TRBV27 with TRBJ2-5; D is undetermined. Sequencing was performed on PBMCs or T cells enriched from blood (not recorded which). The clonotype originates from a woman aged 40 to 55 with acute COVID-19. The CDR3 sequence is CASSLSPRETQYF. CDR3 DNA: TGTGCCAGCAGTTTATCCCCCAGGGAGACCCAGTACTTC.